This T cell receptor beta chain was sequenced during a study of blood T cell repertoires in COVID-19. The overall study: COVID-19 samples, acute and convalescent, were from the United States, Italy and Spain.

The table came from immunoSEQ multiplex PCR; TCRdb's copy has only in-frame clones and leaves some out. Among around 260,000 clones listed, 75% to 95% were seen once. Adults between roughly 18 and 100 years of age took part from 20 to 25 US areas. About this clone itself: In the same sample, other DNA sequences code for this CDR3.

Looked up from germline, CDR1 is MDHEN and CDR2 is SYDVKM. V lost 4 bases and J 2 bases, leaving 9 bases between the germline ends. The length of the CDR3 is 14 residues. The clonotype comes from a woman aged 25 to 39 who had recovered from COVID-19. What was sequenced was PBMCs or T cells enriched from blood (not recorded which). The chain employs TRBV28 and TRBJ1-3; no definite D call. The CDR3 DNA reads TGTGCCAGCAGTTCCTCGGGGACTGGAAACACCATATATTTT. Residues: CASSSSGTGNTIYF.